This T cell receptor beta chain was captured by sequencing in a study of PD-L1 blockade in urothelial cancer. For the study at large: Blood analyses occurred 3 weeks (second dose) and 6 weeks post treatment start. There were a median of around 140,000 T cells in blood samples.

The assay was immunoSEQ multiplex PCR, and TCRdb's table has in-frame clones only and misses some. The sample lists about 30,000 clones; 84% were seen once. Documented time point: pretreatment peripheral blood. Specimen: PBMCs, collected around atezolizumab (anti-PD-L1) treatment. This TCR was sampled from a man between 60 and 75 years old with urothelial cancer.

CDR3 nucleotides: TGTGCCAGCAGCCCTGCCTACGAGCAGTACTTC. This encodes CASSPAYEQYF. The chain uses TRBV11-2 and TRBJ2-7; D not certain. The CDR3 is made up of 11 amino acids. Trimming took 5 bases from V and 2 from J, leaving 4 bases between them. Germline V gives CDR1 SGHAT, CDR2 FQNNGV.